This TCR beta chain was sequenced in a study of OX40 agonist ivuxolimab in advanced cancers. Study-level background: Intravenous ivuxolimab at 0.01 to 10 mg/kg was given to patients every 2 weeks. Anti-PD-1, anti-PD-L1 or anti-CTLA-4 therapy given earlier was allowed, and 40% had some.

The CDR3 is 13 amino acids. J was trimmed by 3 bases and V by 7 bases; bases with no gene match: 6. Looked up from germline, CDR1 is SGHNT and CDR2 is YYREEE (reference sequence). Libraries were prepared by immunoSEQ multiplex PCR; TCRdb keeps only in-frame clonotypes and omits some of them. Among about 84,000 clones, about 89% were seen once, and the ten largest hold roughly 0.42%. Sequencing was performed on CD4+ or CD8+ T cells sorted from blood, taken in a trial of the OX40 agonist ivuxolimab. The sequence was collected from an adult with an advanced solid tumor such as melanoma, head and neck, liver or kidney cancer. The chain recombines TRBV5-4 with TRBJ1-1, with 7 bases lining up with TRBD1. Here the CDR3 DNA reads TGTGCCAGCCGAGGTACAGGGGACACTGAAGCTTTCTTT. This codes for CASRGTGDTEAFF.